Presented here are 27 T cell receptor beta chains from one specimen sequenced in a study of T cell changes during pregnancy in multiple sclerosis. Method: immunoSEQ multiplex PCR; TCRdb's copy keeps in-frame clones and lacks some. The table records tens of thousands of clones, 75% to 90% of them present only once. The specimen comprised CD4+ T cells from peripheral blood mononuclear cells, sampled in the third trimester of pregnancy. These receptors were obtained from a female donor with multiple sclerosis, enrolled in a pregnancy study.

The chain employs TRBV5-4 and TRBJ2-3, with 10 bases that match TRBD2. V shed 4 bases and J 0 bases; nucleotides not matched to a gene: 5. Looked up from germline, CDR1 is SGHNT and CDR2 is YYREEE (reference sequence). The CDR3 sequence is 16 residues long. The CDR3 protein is CASSQGLALSTDTQYF. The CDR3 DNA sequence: TGTGCCAGCAGCCAGGGACTAGCGCTTAGCACAGATACGCAGTATTTT.

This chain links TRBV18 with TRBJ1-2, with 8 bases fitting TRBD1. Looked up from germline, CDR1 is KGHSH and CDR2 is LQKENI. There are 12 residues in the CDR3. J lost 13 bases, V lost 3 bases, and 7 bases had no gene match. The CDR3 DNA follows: TGTGCCAGCTCACCGGGACAGGAGCTTCTCACCTTC. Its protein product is CASSPGQELLTF.

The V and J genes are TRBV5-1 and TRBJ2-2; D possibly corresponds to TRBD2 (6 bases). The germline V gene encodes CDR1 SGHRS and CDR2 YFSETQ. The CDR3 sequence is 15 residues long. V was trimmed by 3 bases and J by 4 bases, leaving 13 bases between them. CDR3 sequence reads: CASSSAGTFTGELFF. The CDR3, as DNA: TGCGCCAGCAGCTCTGCCGGGACTTTCACCGGGGAGCTGTTTTTT.

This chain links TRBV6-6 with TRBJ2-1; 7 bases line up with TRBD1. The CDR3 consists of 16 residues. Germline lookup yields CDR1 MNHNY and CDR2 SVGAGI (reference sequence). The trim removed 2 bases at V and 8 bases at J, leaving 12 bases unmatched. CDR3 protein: CASSYPRQGQRDEQFF. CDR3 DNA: TGTGCCAGCAGTTACCCCAGACAGGGTCAACGGGATGAGCAGTTCTTC.

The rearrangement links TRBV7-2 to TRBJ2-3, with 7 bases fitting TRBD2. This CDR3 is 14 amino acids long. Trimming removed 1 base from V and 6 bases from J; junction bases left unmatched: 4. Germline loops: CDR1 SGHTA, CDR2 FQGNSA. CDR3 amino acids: CASSLGTSGDTQYF. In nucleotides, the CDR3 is TGTGCCAGCAGCTTAGGGACTAGTGGGGATACGCAGTATTTT.

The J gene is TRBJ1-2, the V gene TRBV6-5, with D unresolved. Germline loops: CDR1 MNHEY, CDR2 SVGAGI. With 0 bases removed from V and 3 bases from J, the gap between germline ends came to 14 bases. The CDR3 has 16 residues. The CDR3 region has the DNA TGTGCCAGCAGTTACTCGAGCGGGAGTCGGGACTATGGCTACACCTTC. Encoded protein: CASSYSSGSRDYGYTF.

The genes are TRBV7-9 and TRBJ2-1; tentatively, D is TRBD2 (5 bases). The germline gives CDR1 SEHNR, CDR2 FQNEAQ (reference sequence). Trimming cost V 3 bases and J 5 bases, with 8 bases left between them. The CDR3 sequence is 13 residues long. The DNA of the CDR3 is TGTGCCAGCAGCTTTCCCGGGGACAATGAGCAGTTCTTC. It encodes CASSFPGDNEQFF.

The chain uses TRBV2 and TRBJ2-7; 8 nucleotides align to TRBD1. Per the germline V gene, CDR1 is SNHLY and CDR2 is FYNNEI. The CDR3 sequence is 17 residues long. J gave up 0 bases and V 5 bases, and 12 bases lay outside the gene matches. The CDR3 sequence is CASSKGQVFLSSYEQYF. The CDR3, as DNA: TGTGCCAGCAGTAAGGGACAGGTTTTTCTTTCCTCCTACGAGCAGTACTTC.

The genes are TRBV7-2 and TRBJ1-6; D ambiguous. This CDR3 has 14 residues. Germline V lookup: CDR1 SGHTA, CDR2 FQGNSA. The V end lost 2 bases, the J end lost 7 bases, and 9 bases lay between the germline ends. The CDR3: CASSLNGENSPLHF. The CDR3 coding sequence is TGTGCCAGCAGCTTAAATGGGGAGAATTCACCCCTCCACTTT.

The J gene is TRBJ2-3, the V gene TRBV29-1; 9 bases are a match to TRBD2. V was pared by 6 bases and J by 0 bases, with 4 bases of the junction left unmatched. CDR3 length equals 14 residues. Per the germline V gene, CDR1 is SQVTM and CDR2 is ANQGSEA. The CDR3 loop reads CSVSGRSSTDTQYF. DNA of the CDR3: TGCAGCGTAAGCGGGAGGTCTAGCACAGATACGCAGTATTTT.

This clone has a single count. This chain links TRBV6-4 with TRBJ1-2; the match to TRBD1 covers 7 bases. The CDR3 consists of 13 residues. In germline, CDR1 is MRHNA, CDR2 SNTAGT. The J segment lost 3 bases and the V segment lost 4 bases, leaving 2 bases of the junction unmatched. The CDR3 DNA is TGTGCCAGCAGTGCTGACAGGGACTATGGCTACACCTTC. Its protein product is CASSADRDYGYTF.

The chain's CDR3 is CSANYGTQYF. The CDR3 nucleotides read TGCAGCGCAAACTATGGTACGCAGTATTTT. V gene TRBV29-1 combines with J gene TRBJ2-3; no firm D call. The germline V gene encodes CDR1 SQVTM and CDR2 ANQGSEA. This CDR3 comprises 10 residues. V lost 7 bases and J 8 bases, leaving 10 bases between the germline ends.

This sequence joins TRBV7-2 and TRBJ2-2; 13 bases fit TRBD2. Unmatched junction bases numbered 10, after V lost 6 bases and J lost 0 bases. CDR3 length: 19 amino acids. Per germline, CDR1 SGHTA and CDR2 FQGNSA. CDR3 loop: CASSFQGLAGLANTGELFF. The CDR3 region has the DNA TGTGCCAGCAGTTTCCAGGGACTAGCGGGGTTGGCGAACACCGGGGAGCTGTTTTTT.

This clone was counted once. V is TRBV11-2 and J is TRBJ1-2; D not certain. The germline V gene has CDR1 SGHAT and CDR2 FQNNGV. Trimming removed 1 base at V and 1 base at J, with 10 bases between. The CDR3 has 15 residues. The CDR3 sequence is CASSLARSSNYGYTF. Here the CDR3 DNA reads TGTGCCAGCAGCTTAGCGCGCTCGAGTAACTATGGCTACACCTTC.

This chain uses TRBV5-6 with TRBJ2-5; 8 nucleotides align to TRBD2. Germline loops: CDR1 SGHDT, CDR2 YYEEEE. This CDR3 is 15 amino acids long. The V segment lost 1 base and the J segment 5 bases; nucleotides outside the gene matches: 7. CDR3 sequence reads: CASSLRGTSMETQYF. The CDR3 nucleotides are TGTGCCAGCAGCTTGCGGGGGACTAGTATGGAGACCCAGTACTTC. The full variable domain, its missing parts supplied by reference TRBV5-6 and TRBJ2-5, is DAGVTQSPTHLIKTRGQQVTLRCSPKSGHDTVSWYQQALGQGPQFIFQYYEEEERQRGNFPDRFSGHQFPNYSSELNVNALLLGDSALYLCASSLRGTSMETQYFGPGTRLLVL.

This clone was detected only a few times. In nucleotides, the CDR3 is TGTGCCAGCAGCTTGTATGGGACTAGCAGAAACACCGGGGAGCTGTTTTTT. It encodes CASSLYGTSRNTGELFF. J is TRBJ2-2 and V is TRBV5-8; 9 bases fit TRBD2. CDR1 is SGHTS and CDR2 is YDEGEE in the germline V gene. This CDR3 has 17 amino acids. Trimming cost V 1 base and J 2 bases; bases outside gene matches: 6.

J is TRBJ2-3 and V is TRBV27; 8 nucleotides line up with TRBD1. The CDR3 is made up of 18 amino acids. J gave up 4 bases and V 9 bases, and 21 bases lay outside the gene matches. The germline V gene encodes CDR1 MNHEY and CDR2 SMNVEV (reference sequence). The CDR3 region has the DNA TGTGCCAGTTACCTCAGGATGGCGGACAGGGTGAGCGCAGATACGCAGTATTTT. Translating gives CASYLRMADRVSADTQYF.

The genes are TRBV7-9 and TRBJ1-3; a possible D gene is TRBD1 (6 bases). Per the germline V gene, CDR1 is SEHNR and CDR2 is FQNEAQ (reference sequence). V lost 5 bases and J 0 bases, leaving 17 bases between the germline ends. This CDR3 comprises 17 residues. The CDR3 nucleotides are TGTGCCAGCAGCCCGAGGGGGGGAACAGGCTCTGGAAACACCATATATTTT. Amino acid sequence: CASSPRGGTGSGNTIYF. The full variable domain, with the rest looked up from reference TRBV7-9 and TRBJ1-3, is DTGVSQNPRHKITKRGQNVTFRCDPISEHNRLYWYRQTLGQGPEFLTYFQNEAQLEKSRLLSDRFSAERPKGSFSTLEIQRTEQGDSAMYLCASSPRGGTGSGNTIYFGEGSWLTVV.

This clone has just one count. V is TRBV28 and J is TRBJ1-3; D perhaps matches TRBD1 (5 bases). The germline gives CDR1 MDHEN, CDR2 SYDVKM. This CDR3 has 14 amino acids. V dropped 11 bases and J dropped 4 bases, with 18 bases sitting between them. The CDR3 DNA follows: TGTGCCGCCTGCGGGGCCCAGGCAGGAAACACCATATATTTT. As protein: CAACGAQAGNTIYF.

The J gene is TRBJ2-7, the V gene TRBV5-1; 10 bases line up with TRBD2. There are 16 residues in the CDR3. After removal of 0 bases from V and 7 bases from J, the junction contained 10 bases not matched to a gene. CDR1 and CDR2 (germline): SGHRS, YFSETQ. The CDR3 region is CASSLGFSSGRVEQYF. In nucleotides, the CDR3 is TGCGCCAGCAGCTTGGGTTTTTCCAGCGGGAGGGTGGAGCAGTACTTC. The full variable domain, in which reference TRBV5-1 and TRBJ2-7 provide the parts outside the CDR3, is KAGVTQTPRYLIKTRGQQVTLSCSPISGHRSVSWYQQTPGQGLQFLFEYFSETQRNKGNFPGRFSGRQFSNSRSEMNVSTLELGDSALYLCASSLGFSSGRVEQYFGPGTRLTVT.

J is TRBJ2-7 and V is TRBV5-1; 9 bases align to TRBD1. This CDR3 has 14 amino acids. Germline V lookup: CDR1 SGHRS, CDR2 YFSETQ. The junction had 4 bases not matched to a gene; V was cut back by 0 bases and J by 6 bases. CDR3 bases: TGCGCCAGCAGCTTGGGGGGACAGGGAGTCGAGCAGTACTTC. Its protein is CASSLGGQGVEQYF.

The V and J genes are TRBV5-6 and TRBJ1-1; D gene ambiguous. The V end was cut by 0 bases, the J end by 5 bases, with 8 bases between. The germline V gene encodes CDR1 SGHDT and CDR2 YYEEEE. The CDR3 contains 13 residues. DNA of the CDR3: TGTGCCAGCAGCTTGGTAAGAGGGACTGAAGCTTTCTTT. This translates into CASSLVRGTEAFF. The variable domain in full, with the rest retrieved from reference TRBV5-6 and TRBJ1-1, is DAGVTQSPTHLIKTRGQQVTLRCSPKSGHDTVSWYQQALGQGPQFIFQYYEEEERQRGNFPDRFSGHQFPNYSSELNVNALLLGDSALYLCASSLVRGTEAFFGQGTRLTVV.

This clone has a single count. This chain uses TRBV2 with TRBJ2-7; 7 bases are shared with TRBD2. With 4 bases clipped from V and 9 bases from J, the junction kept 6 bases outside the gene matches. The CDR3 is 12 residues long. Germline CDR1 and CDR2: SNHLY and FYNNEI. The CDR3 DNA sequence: TGTGCCAGCAGTGGGGAAGAGCGGGGGCAGTACTTC. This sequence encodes CASSGEERGQYF.

CDR3 DNA sequence: TGTGCCAGCAACCACGGGACTAGCGGACCATGGACCCAGTACTTC. Its protein is CASNHGTSGPWTQYF. The V gene is TRBV7-2, the J gene TRBJ2-5, with 11 bases lining up with TRBD2. Trimming removed 7 bases from V and 7 bases from J; junction bases left unmatched: 11. Germline lookup yields CDR1 SGHTA and CDR2 FQGNSA. The CDR3 has 15 residues.

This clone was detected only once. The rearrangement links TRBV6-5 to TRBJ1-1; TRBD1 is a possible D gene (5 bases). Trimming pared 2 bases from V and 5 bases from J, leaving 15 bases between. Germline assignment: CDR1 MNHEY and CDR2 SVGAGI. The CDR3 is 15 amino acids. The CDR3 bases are TGTGCCAGCAGTTACGAAGGGGTAGGGAGGACTGAAGCTTTCTTT. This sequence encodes CASSYEGVGRTEAFF.

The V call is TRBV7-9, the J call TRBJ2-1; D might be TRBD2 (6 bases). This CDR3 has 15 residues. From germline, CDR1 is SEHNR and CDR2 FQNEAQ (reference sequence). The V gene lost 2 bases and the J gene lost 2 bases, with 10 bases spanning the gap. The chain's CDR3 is CASSLLGEAYNEQFF. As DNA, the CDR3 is TGTGCCAGCAGCTTACTGGGGGAGGCCTACAATGAGCAGTTCTTC.

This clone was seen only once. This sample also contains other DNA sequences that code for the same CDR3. The CDR3 loop reads CASSPASGQAFF. CDR3 sequence (DNA): TGTGCCAGCTCACCTGCTTCTGGCCAAGCTTTCTTT. The V and J genes are TRBV18 and TRBJ1-1; no reliable D call. Trimming pared 3 bases from V and 9 bases from J, leaving 11 bases between. This CDR3 is 12 amino acids long. The germline CDR1 and CDR2 sequences are KGHSH and LQKENI.